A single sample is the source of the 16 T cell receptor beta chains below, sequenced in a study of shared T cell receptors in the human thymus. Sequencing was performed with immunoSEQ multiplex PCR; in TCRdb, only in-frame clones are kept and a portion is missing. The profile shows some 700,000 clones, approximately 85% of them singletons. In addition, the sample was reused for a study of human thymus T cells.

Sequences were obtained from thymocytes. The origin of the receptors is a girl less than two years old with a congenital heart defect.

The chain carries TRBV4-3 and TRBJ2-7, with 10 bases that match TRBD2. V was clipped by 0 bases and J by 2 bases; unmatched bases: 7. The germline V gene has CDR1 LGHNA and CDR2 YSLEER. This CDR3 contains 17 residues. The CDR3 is CASSQDASGGATYEQYF. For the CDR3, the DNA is TGCGCCAGCAGCCAAGACGCTAGCGGGGGCGCTACCTACGAGCAGTACTTC.

The CDR3 DNA is TGTGCCAGCAGTTTTTACAGGACGAACTATGGCTACACCTTC. It specifies CASSFYRTNYGYTF. The chain uses TRBV6-5 and TRBJ1-2; maybe TRBD1 (5 bases). The CDR3 is made up of 14 amino acids. CDR1 MNHEY and CDR2 SVGAGI come from the germline V gene. The V gene lost 4 bases and the J gene lost 2 bases, with 11 bases spanning the gap.

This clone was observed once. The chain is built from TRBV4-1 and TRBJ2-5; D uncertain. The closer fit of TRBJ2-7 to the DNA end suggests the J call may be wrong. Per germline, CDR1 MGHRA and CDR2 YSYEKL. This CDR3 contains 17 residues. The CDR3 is CASSQDLASFRYYEQYF. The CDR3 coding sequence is TGCGCCAGCAGCCAAGATCTCGCGTCCTTCCGATACTACGAGCAGTACTTC.

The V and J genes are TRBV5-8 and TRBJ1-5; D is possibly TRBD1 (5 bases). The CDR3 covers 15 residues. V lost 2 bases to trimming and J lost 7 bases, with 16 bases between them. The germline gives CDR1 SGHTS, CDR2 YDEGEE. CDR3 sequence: CASSFPGQGLQPQHF. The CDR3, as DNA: TGTGCCAGCAGCTTCCCAGGGCAAGGTCTACAGCCCCAGCATTTT.

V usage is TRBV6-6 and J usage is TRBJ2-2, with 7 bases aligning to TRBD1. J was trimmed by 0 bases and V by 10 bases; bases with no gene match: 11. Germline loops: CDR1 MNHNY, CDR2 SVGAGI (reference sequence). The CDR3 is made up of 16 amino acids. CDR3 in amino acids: CATPRGQNPNTGELFF. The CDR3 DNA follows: TGTGCCACCCCAAGGGGACAGAACCCGAACACCGGGGAGCTGTTTTTT.

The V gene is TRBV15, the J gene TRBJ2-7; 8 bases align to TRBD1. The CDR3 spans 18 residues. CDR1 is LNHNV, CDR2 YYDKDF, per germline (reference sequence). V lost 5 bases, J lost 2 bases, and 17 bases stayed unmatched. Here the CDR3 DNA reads TGTGCCACCAGCGAACCACGGCAGGGGGCGACCACCACCTACGAGCAGTACTTC. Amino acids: CATSEPRQGATTTYEQYF.

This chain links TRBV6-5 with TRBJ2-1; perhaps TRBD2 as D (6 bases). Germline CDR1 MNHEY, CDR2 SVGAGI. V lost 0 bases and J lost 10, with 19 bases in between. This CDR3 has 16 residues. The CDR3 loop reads CASSYSGETGVGEQFF. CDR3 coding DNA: TGTGCCAGCAGTTACTCGGGGGAGACGGGGGTGGGGGAGCAGTTCTTC.

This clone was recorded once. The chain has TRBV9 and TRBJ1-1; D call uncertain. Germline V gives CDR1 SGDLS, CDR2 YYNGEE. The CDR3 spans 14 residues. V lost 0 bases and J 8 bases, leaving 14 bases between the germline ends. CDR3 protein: CASSVAPDGGEAFF. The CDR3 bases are TGTGCCAGCAGCGTAGCCCCGGACGGAGGAGAAGCTTTCTTT.

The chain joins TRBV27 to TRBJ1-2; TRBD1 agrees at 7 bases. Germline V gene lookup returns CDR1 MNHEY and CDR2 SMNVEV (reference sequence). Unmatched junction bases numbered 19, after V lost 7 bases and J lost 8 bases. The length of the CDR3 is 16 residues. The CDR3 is CASTPRGGAWFSGYTF. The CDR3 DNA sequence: TGTGCCAGCACCCCGCGAGGGGGCGCTTGGTTCAGCGGCTACACCTTC.

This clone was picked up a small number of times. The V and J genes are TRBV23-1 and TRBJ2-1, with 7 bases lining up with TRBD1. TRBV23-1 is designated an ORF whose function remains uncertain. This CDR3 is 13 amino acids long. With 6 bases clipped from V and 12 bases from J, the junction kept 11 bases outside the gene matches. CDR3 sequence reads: CASRQGLENRQFF. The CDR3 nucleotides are TGCGCCAGCAGACAGGGGCTGGAAAATCGGCAGTTCTTC.

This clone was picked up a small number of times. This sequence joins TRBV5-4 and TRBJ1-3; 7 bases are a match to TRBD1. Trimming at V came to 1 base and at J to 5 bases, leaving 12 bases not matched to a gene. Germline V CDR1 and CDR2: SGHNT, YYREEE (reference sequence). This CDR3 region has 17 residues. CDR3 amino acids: CASSLRGTVFRRNTIYF. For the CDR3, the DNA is TGTGCCAGCAGCTTGAGGGGGACAGTATTTCGGCGAAACACCATATATTTT.

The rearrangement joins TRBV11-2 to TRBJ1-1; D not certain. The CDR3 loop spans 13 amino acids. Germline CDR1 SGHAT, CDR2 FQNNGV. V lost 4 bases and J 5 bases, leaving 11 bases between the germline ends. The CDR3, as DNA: TGTGCCAGCAGCTCCATGCAGAATACTGAAGCTTTCTTT. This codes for CASSSMQNTEAFF.

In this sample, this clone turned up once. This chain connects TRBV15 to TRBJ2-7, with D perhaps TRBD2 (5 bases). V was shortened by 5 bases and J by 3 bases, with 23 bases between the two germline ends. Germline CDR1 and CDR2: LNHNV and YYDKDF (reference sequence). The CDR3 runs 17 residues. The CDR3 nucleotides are TGTGCCACCAGCGAACCTCGAGGGTCGCCTGCGGTCTACGAGCAGTACTTC. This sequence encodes CATSEPRGSPAVYEQYF.

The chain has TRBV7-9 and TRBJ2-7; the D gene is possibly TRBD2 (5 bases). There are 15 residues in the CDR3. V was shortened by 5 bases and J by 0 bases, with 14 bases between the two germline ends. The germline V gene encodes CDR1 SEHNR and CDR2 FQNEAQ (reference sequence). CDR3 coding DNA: TGTGCCAGCAGCCCGGGGTCTCGGAGCTCCTACGAGCAGTACTTC. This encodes CASSPGSRSSYEQYF.

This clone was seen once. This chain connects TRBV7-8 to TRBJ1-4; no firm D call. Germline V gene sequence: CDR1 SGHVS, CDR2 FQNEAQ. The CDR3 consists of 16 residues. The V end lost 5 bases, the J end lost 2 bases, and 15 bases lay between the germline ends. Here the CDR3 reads CASSPKTGTTNEKLFF. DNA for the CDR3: TGTGCCAGCAGCCCGAAAACGGGAACGACTAATGAAAAACTGTTTTTT.

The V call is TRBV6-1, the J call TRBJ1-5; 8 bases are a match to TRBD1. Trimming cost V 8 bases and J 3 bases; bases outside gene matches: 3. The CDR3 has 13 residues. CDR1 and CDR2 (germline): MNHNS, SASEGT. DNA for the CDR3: TGTGCCAGCCGGGACAGGTCCAATCAGCCCCAGCATTTT. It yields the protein CASRDRSNQPQHF.